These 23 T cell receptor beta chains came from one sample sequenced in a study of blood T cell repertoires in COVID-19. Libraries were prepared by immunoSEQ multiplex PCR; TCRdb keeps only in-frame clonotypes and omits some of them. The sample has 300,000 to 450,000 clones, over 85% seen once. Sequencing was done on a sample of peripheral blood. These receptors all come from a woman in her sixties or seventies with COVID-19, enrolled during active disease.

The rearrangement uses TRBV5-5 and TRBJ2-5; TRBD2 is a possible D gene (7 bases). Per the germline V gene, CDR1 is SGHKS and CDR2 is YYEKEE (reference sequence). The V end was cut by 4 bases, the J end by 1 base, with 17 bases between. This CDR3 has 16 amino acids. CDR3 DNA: TGTGCCAGCAGCCCCTTGGGGGGGGCCGCCCAAGAGACCCAGTACTTC. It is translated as CASSPLGGAAQETQYF.

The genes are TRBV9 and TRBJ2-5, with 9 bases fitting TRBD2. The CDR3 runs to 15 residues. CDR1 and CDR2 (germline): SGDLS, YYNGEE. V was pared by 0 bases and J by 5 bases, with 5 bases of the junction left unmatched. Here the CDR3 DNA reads TGTGCCAGCAGCGTAGATGGGACTAGCATGGAGACCCAGTACTTC. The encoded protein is CASSVDGTSMETQYF.

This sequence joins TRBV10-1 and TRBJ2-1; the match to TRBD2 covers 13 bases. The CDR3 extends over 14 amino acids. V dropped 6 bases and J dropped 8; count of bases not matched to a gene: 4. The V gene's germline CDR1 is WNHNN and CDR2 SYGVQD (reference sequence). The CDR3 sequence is CASSGTSGAHEQFF. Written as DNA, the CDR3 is TGCGCCAGCAGCGGGACTAGCGGGGCCCATGAGCAGTTCTTC.

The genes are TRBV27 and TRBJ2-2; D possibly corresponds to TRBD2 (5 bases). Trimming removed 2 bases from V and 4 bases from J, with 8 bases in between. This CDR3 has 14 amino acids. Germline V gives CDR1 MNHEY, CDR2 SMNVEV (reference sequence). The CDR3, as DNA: TGTGCCAGCAGTTTACTGGGAGCCACCGGGGAGCTGTTTTTT. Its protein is CASSLLGATGELFF.

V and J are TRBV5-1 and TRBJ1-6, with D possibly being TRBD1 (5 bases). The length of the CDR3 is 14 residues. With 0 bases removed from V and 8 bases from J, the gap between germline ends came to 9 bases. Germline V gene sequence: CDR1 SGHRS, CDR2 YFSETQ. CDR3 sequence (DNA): TGCGCCAGCAGCTTGGCTCAGACAGATTCACCCCTCCACTTT. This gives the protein CASSLAQTDSPLHF.

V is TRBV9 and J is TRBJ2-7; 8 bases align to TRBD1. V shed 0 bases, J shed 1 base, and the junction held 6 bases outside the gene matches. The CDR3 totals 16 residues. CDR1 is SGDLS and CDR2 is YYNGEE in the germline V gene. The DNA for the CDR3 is TGTGCCAGCAGCGTAGGGCAGGGGGCAATATCCTACGAGCAGTACTTC. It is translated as CASSVGQGAISYEQYF. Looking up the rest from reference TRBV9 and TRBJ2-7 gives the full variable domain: DSGVTQTPKHLITATGQRVTLRCSPRSGDLSVYWYQQSLDQGLQFLIQYYNGEERAKGNILERFSAQQFPDLHSELNLSSLELGDSALYFCASSVGQGAISYEQYFGPGTRLTVT.

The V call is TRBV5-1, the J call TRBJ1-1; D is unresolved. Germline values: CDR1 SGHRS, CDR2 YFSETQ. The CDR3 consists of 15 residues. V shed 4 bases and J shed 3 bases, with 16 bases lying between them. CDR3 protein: CASSPGWVEDTEAFF. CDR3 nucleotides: TGCGCCAGCAGCCCGGGGTGGGTGGAGGACACTGAAGCTTTCTTT.

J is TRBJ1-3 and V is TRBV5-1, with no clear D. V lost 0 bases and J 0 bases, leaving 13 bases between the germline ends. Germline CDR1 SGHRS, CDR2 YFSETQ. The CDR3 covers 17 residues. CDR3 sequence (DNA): TGCGCCAGCAGCTTGGATCCCACGGTGAGCTCTGGAAACACCATATATTTT. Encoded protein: CASSLDPTVSSGNTIYF.

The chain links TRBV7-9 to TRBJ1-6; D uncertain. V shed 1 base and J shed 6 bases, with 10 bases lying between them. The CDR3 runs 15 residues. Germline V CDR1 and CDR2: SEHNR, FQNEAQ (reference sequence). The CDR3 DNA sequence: TGTGCCAGCAGCTTAGGCGGGCCTGTTAATTCACCCCTCCACTTT. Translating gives CASSLGGPVNSPLHF.

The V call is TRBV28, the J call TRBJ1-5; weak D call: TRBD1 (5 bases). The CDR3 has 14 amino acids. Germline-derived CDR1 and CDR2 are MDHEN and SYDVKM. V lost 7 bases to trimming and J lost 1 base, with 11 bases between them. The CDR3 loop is CASNTGGSNQPQHF. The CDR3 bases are TGTGCCAGCAACACAGGAGGGAGCAATCAGCCCCAGCATTTT.

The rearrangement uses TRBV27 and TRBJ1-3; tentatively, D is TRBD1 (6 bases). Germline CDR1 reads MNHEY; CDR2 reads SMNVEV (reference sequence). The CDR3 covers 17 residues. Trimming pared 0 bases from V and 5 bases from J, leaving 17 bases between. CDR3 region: CASSLSGSGENRNTIYF. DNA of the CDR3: TGTGCCAGCAGTTTATCGGGTTCAGGGGAGAATCGAAACACCATATATTTT.

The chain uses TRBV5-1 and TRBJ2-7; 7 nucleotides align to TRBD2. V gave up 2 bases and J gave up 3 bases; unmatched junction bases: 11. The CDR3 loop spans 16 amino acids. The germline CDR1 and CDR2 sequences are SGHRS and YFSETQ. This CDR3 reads CASSFSAPGGVYEQYF. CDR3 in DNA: TGCGCCAGCAGCTTCTCCGCCCCGGGGGGTGTCTACGAGCAGTACTTC.

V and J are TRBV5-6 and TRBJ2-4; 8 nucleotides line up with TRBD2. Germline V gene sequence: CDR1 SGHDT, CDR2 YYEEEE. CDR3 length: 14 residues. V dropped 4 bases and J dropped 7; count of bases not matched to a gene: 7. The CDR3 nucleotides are TGTGCCAGCAGCCCGGGACTAGTTCAGAACATTCAGTACTTC. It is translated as CASSPGLVQNIQYF.

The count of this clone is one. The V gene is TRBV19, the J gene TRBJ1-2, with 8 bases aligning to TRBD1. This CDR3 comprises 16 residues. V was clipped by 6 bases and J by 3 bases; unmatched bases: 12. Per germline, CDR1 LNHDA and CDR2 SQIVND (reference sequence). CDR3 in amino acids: CASSPVGQGGDYGYTF. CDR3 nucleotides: TGTGCCAGTAGCCCGGTTGGACAGGGCGGCGACTATGGCTACACCTTC.

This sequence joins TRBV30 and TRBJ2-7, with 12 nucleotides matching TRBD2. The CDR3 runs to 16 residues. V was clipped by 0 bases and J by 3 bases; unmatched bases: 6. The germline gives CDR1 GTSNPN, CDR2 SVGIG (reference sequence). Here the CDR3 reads CAWSVLAGGRGYEQYF. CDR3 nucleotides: TGTGCCTGGAGTGTCCTAGCGGGGGGGCGGGGCTACGAGCAGTACTTC. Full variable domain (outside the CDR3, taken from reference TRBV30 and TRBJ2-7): SQTIHQWPATLVQPVGSPLSLECTVEGTSNPNLYWYRQAAGRGLQLLFYSVGIGQISSEVPQNLSASRPQDRQFILSSKKLLLSDSGFYLCAWSVLAGGRGYEQYFGPGTRLTVT.

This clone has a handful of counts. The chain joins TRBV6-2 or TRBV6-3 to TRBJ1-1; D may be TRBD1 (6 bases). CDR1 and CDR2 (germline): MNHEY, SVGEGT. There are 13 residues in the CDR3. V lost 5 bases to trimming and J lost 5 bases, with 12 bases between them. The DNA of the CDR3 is TGTGCCAGCAGTACGCAGGGGATTACTGAAGCTTTCTTT. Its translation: CASSTQGITEAFF.

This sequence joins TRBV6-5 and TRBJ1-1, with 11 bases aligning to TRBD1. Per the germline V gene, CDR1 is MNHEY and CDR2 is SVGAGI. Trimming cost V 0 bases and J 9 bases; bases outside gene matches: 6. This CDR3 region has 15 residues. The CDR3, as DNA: TGTGCCAGCAGTTACTCGAGTCAGGACAGGGGGCAAGCTTTCTTT. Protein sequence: CASSYSSQDRGQAFF.

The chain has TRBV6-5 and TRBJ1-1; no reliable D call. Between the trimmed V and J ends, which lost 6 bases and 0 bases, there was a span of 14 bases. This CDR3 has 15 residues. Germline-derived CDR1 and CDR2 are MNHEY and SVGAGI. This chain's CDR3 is CASRPLHNMNTEAFF. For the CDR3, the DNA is TGTGCCAGCAGACCGCTCCACAATATGAACACTGAAGCTTTCTTT.

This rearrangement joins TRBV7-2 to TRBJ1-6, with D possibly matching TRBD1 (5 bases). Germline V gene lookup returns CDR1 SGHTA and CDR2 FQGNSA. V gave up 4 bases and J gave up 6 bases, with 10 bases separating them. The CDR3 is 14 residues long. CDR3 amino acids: CASSWGGFNSPLHF. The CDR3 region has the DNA TGTGCCAGCAGCTGGGGGGGATTTAATTCACCCCTCCACTTT.

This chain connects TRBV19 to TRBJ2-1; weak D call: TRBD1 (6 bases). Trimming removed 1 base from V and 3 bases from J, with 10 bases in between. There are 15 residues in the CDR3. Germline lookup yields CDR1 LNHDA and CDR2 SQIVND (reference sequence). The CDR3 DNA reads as TGTGCCAGTAGTATAGGGACAGAACACTACAATGAGCAGTTCTTC. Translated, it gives CASSIGTEHYNEQFF.

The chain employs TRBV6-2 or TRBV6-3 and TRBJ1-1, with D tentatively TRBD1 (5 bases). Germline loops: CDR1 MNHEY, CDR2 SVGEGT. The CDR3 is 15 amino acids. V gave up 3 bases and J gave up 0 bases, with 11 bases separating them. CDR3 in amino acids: CASSYLGQLNTEAFF. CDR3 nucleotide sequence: TGTGCCAGCAGTTATCTTGGACAACTGAACACTGAAGCTTTCTTT.

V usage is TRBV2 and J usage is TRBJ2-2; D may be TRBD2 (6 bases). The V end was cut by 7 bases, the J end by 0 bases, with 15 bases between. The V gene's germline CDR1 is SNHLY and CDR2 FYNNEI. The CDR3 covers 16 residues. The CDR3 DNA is TGTGCCAGCACCGATCCGGGGGTCTCGAACACCGGGGAGCTGTTTTTT. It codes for CASTDPGVSNTGELFF. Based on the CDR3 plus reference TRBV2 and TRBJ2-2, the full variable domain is EPEVTQTPSHQVTQMGQEVILRCVPISNHLYFYWYRQILGQKVEFLVSFYNNEISEKSEIFDDQFSVERPDGSNFTLKIRSTKLEDSAMYFCASTDPGVSNTGELFFGEGSRLTVL.

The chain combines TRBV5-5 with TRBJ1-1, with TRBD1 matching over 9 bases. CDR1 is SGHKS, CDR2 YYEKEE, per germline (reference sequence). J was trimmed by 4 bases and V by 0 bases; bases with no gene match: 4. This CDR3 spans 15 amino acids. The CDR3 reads CASSLATGGITEAFF. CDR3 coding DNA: TGTGCCAGCAGCTTGGCAACAGGGGGCATCACTGAAGCTTTCTTT.